This T cell receptor beta chain was obtained from a study of blood T cell repertoires in COVID-19 (dated by TCRdb to 2020 to 2021). Broadly, across the study: The collaborator samples originated in the United States, Italy and Spain and spanned the acute and convalescent phases of COVID-19. The material from the prospective study consisted of cDNA or gDNA derived from T cells, B-cell-depleted T cells, or PBMCs. Samples were obtained from the ongoing ImmuneRACE study (first 160 participants) and from over 1,000 subjects provided by 6 global collaborators. Sample metadata almost always included a de-identified subject ID, COVID-19 status, age in years and sex. Deeply sampled blood TCRbeta repertoires from subjects exposed to, actively infected with, or recovered from COVID-19 were included in the dataset. Where available, HLA class I and class II types were taken from metadata supplied by the sample provider and were not determined by assay-based typing. The repertoires were released in a freely available public database meant as a resource for research on the immune response to SARS-CoV-2. Broader findings and caveats from the paper: The amount of clinical and demographic metadata varied by source and participant and was provided uncurated.

About this clone: No antigen is known for it. The input lacks base qualities; no much larger clone sits a single base away.

After removal of 5 bases from V and 8 bases from J, the junction retains 5 bases not matched to a gene. CDR1 and CDR2, per the germline V gene (reference sequence), are MNHEY and SMNVEV. Including the terminal cysteine and phenylalanine, the CDR3 comprises 12 residues. Only the CDR3 region is kept as DNA, spanning 36 bases read in frame from base 1. A second Seattle source provided samples from volunteer blood donors who had recovered from COVID-19. Each collaborating institution followed its own protocols to collect whole blood in K2EDTA tubes. For TCRbeta analysis, collaborators shipped samples as frozen whole blood, isolated PBMCs, or DNA extracted from either of those sample types. TCRbeta CDR3 regions were amplified from genomic DNA using the immunoSEQ Assay, a bias-controlled multiplex PCR. On the study's bioinformatics: Nucleated cell counts per sample were estimated from amplification of reference gene primers within the assay. Sequence reads were collapsed and filtered to measure the absolute abundance of every unique TCRbeta CDR3 rearrangement. Productive Simpson clonality was computed per sample as the square root of Simpson's diversity index over productive rearrangements. The table comes from immuneACCESS by way of TCRdb, which keeps in-frame sequences with V and J called. Part of the clones is missing from these tables; in studies checked, under half for an unresolved V gene and the rest for unknown reasons. V, J and clone size derive from that table, while D and trimming were established from the DNA sequence. This sample is represented by over 150,000 clones; 88% of them were singletons. The biggest ten clones account for around 1.9% of the sample.

This TCR was sampled from a man aged 45-60 years who had recovered from COVID-19. Sample: peripheral blood. In this chain, TRBV27 is recombined with TRBJ1-2, with 7 central nucleotides matching TRBD1. The sequenced DNA is TGTGCCAGCAGTATCCCAGGGGGAGGCTACACCTTC. This gives the protein CASSIPGGGYTF.